The following is a T cell receptor (beta chain) sequence with its context. The data derive from a study of blood T cell repertoires in COVID-19. Study at large: The United States, Italy and Spain supplied acute and convalescent COVID-19 samples. Sources were T cells, B-cell-depleted T cells, or PBMCs; the material itself was cDNA or gDNA.

This CDR3 region has 14 residues. Trimming took 7 bases from V and 0 from J, leaving 12 bases between them. Germline CDR1 is MNHEY and CDR2 is SMNVEV (reference sequence). As handled by the study authors: Reference gene primer amplification gave nucleated cell count estimates. This table comes from immunoSEQ multiplex PCR, and its TCRdb copy is limited to in-frame clones, with some not included. V, J and clone size were drawn from that table, and D and trimming were deduced from the DNA. The sample lists around 140,000 clones, around 81% occurring once. The V gene is TRBV27, the J gene TRBJ1-1, with a possible D match to TRBD1 (5 bases). The origin of this receptor is a human donor in a cohort sampled during active COVID-19. The sequenced material came from peripheral blood. The CDR3 bases are TGTGCCAGCATCAAATCACAGGTGAACACTGAAGCTTTCTTT. As protein: CASIKSQVNTEAFF.